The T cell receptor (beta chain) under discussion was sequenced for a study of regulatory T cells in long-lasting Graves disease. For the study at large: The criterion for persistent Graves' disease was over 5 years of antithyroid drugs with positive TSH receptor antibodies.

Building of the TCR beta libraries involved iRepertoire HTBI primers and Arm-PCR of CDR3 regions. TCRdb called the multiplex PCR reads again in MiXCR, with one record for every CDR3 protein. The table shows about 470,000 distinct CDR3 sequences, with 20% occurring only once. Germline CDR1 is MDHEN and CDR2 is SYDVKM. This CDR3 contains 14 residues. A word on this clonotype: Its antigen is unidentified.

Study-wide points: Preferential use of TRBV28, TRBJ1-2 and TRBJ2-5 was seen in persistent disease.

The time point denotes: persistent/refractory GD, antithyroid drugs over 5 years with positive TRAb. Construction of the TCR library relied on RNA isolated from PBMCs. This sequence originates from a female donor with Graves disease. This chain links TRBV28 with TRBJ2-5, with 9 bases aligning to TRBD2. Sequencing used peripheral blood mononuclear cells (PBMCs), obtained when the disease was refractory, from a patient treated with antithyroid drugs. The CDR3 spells CAQPTGLAMKTQYF. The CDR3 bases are TGTGCTCAGCCCACGGGACTAGCTATGAAGACCCAGTACTTC.